The 24 T cell receptor beta chains given below trace back to one sample, sequenced in a study of T cell repertoires in cytomegalovirus infection. TCRdb independently ran MiXCR on the reads; one entry per CDR3 protein. This sample yields hundreds of thousands of distinct CDR3 sequences, of which roughly a tenth are seen a single time; about 2.3% belongs to the top ten. The specimen was PBMCs. All receptors derive from a human donor in good health (CMV status not recorded). Some clones in this sample may be carry-over from other donors' samples.

This clonotype was counted at least ten times. V gene TRBV7-2 combines with J gene TRBJ2-7; D gene unclear. Germline V gene data show CDR1 as SGHTA and CDR2 as FQGNSA. Deletions cut 5 bases from V and 3 bases from J, with 11 bases between. The length of the CDR3 is 13 residues. The CDR3 protein is CASSPGAHYEQYF. As DNA, the CDR3 is TGTGCCAGCAGCCCCGGAGCCCACTACGAGCAGTACTTC.

This clonotype occurred many times. This rearrangement joins TRBV12-3 or TRBV12-4 to TRBJ1-1; 9 positions match TRBD1. This CDR3 is built from 17 residues. The J segment lost 6 bases and the V segment lost 2 bases, leaving 13 bases of the junction unmatched. The CDR3 loop is CASSLMGQGVRGAEAFF. The CDR3 DNA reads TGTGCCAGCAGTTTAATGGGACAGGGTGTGCGGGGCGCTGAAGCTTTCTTT.

This clonotype was picked up many times. The rearrangement links TRBV10-3 to TRBJ1-4, with D tentatively TRBD1 (5 bases). V dropped 11 bases and J dropped 5 bases, with 18 bases sitting between them. CDR1 and CDR2 (germline): ENHRY, SYGVKD. The CDR3 is 14 amino acids. In nucleotides, the CDR3 is TGTGCCGTACGACGGGACGGAAACAATGAAAAACTGTTTTTT. Protein sequence: CAVRRDGNNEKLFF.

This clonotype came up many times. The chain joins TRBV19 to TRBJ2-1; 9 nucleotides agree with TRBD1. V shed 8 bases and J 7 bases; nucleotides not matched to a gene: 6. The CDR3 covers 13 residues. Germline values: CDR1 LNHDA, CDR2 SQIVND (reference sequence). The CDR3 loop reads CASGTGNSNEQFF. In DNA, the CDR3 is TGTGCCAGTGGGACAGGGAACAGTAATGAGCAGTTCTTC.

This clonotype has a count of ten or more. The rearrangement links TRBV28 to TRBJ2-3; D tentatively reads TRBD1 or TRBD2 (5 bases each). The germline V and J ends were trimmed by 4 bases and 0 bases, with 23 bases remaining between them. CDR3 length: 19 amino acids. CDR1 is MDHEN and CDR2 is SYDVKM in the germline V gene. The CDR3: CASSSHERGMEESTDTQYF. DNA of the CDR3: TGTGCCAGCAGTTCACATGAAAGGGGAATGGAGGAGAGCACAGATACGCAGTATTTT. Full variable domain (remainder filled in from reference TRBV28 and TRBJ2-3): DVKVTQSSRYLVKRTGEKVFLECVQDMDHENMFWYRQDPGLGLRLIYFSYDVKMKEKGDIPEGYSVSREKKERFSLILESASTNQTSMYLCASSSHERGMEESTDTQYFGPGTRLTVL.

This clonotype has ten or more counts. V and J are TRBV7-2 and TRBJ1-2, with a weak D call TRBD1 (6 bases). The CDR3 covers 13 residues. V gave up 5 bases and J gave up 3 bases, with 10 bases separating them. Looked up from germline, CDR1 is SGHTA and CDR2 is FQGNSA. CDR3 nucleotides: TGTGCCAGCAGCAGCCACAGGGACTATGGCTACACCTTC. Translating it yields CASSSHRDYGYTF.

This clonotype has a count of ten or more. This chain connects TRBV20-1 to TRBJ2-5; TRBD2 agrees at 13 bases. In germline, CDR1 is DFQATT, CDR2 SNEGSKA (reference sequence). The J segment lost 1 base and the V segment lost 4 bases, leaving 3 bases of the junction unmatched. The CDR3 covers 15 residues. In nucleotides, the CDR3 is TGCAGTGCTATCCGGACTAGCGGGGGCCAAGAGACCCAGTACTTC. Translating it yields CSAIRTSGGQETQYF.

This clonotype has more than one count but fewer than ten. The chain employs TRBV28 and TRBJ1-4; D might be TRBD1 (6 bases). Deletions cut 4 bases from V and 8 bases from J, with 20 bases between. Germline V lookup: CDR1 MDHEN, CDR2 SYDVKM. The CDR3 is 16 residues long. DNA of the CDR3: TGTGCCAGCAGTTCCCTGGGGACACCAGGGCGGGAAAAACTGTTTTTT. Translated: CASSSLGTPGREKLFF.

This clonotype was seen repeatedly, ten times or more. DNA of the CDR3: TGTGCCAGCAGCCTACCGGGACAGGGGGCGTTGGAGCAGTACGTC. This codes for CASSLPGQGALEQYV. The chain links TRBV28 to TRBJ2-7, with 12 bases matching TRBD1. The CDR3 consists of 15 residues. V gave up 6 bases and J gave up 7 bases; unmatched junction bases: 10. Germline V gives CDR1 MDHEN, CDR2 SYDVKM.

This sequence joins TRBV7-9 and TRBJ2-1; 12 bases fit TRBD2. Trimming cost V 5 bases and J 0 bases; bases outside gene matches: 8. This CDR3 has 18 amino acids. CDR1 is SEHNR, CDR2 FQNEAQ, per germline (reference sequence). CDR3 nucleotides: TGTGCCAGCAGCCGAGGGGCTAGCGGGGGGGCCTCCTACAATGAGCAGTTCTTC. Translated: CASSRGASGGASYNEQFF.

This clonotype has at least ten counts. J is TRBJ2-7 and V is TRBV5-5; D not certain. The germline V gene encodes CDR1 SGHKS and CDR2 YYEKEE (reference sequence). CDR3 length equals 14 residues. V was clipped by 1 base and J by 0 bases, with 8 bases between them. In nucleotides, the CDR3 is TGTGCCAGCAGCTTGACACACGGCTCCTACGAGCAGTACGTC. Amino acid sequence: CASSLTHGSYEQYV.

In this sample, this clonotype turned up many times. J is TRBJ2-5 and V is TRBV20-1; a possible D gene is TRBD1 (5 bases). This CDR3 comprises 15 residues. Trimming cost V 0 bases and J 0 bases, with 11 bases left between them. Germline assignment: CDR1 DFQATT and CDR2 SNEGSKA (reference sequence). CDR3 in amino acids: CSARDSQDNQETQYF. The CDR3 nucleotides are TGCAGTGCTAGAGATTCACAGGACAACCAAGAGACCCAGTACTTC.

This clonotype was seen a few times. The genes are TRBV2 and TRBJ2-1, with D perhaps TRBD1 or TRBD2 (6 bases each). Trimming took off 5 bases at V and 5 bases at J, with 19 bases between the two ends. CDR1 is SNHLY and CDR2 is FYNNEI in the germline V gene. The length of the CDR3 is 16 residues. CDR3 region: CASSPRGTYRDNEQFF. The CDR3 DNA is TGTGCCAGCAGTCCAAGGGGGACTTACAGGGACAATGAGCAGTTCTTC.

This clonotype was seen repeatedly, ten times or more. V and J are TRBV2 and TRBJ2-6, with D perhaps matching TRBD2 (5 bases). Germline loops: CDR1 SNHLY, CDR2 FYNNEI. The CDR3 runs 17 residues. Trimming cost V 6 bases and J 0 bases, with 15 bases left between them. CDR3 loop: CASSRTVLGSGANVLTF. The CDR3 region has the DNA TGTGCCAGCAGCAGGACTGTGCTCGGCTCTGGGGCCAACGTCCTGACTTTC.

This clonotype was counted ten times or more. This rearrangement joins TRBV10-3 to TRBJ1-1; the D is unclear. CDR1 is ENHRY and CDR2 is SYGVKD in the germline V gene. The CDR3 loop spans 12 amino acids. The V and J ends lost 8 bases and 1 base respectively, with 8 bases between them. The DNA of the CDR3 is TGTGCCATCCTAAATACGAACACTGAAGCTTTCTTT. Its protein product is CAILNTNTEAFF.

V usage is TRBV20-1 and J usage is TRBJ2-7; a possible D gene is TRBD2 (5 bases). V gave up 1 base and J gave up 5 bases, with 12 bases separating them. Germline CDR1 is DFQATT and CDR2 is SNEGSKA (reference sequence). The CDR3 sequence is 13 residues long. The CDR3 sequence is CSARVAIADEQYV. CDR3 in DNA: TGCAGTGCTAGAGTAGCGATAGCTGACGAGCAGTACGTC.

This clonotype showed up many times. V is TRBV7-2 and J is TRBJ1-6; D remains unclear. CDR1 and CDR2 (germline): SGHTA, FQGNSA. The CDR3 has 15 amino acids. The V and J ends lost 5 bases and 8 bases respectively, with 16 bases between them. CDR3 residues: CASSPSLVSHSPLHF. The CDR3 DNA sequence: TGTGCCAGCAGCCCGAGTCTGGTTTCGCATTCACCCCTCCACTTT.

This clonotype occurred many times. The CDR3, as DNA: TGTGCCAGCAGCCTGGACAGAAAATCCCTCCACTTT. Protein sequence: CASSLDRKSLHF. This rearrangement joins TRBV9 to TRBJ1-6, with a weak D call TRBD1 (6 bases). Between the trimmed V and J ends, which lost 4 bases and 14 bases, there was a span of 13 bases. Germline V lookup: CDR1 SGDLS, CDR2 YYNGEE. CDR3 length equals 12 residues.

This clonotype was counted ten times or more. J is TRBJ1-4 and V is TRBV19, with 9 bases identical to TRBD1. CDR1 and CDR2 (germline): LNHDA, SQIVND (reference sequence). The CDR3 covers 15 residues. The V gene end was trimmed by 6 bases and the J gene end by 0 bases; junction bases not matched to a gene: 2. Here the CDR3 reads CASRDRGSTNEKLFF. The CDR3 DNA is TGTGCCAGTAGGGACAGGGGCTCAACTAATGAAAAACTGTTTTTT.

This sequence joins TRBV6-2 or TRBV6-3 and TRBJ1-1, with D perhaps matching TRBD1 (5 bases). Trimming stripped 2 bases from V and 4 bases from J, with 14 bases between. The CDR3 spans 15 residues. Per the germline V gene, CDR1 is MNHEY and CDR2 is SVGEGT. The CDR3 protein is CASSYGDPGGTEAFF. The CDR3 nucleotides read TGTGCCAGCAGTTACGGAGACCCGGGGGGCACTGAAGCTTTCTTT.

This clonotype was recorded a few times. The rearrangement joins TRBV19 to TRBJ2-6, with a tentative D call TRBD2 (5 bases). This CDR3 is 14 amino acids long. Germline lookup yields CDR1 LNHDA and CDR2 SQIVND (reference sequence). With 6 bases removed from V and 4 bases from J, the gap between germline ends came to 10 bases. As DNA, the CDR3 is TGTGCCAGTAGCCGGGGAGACGGGGCCAACGTCCTGACTTTC. Translated, it gives CASSRGDGANVLTF.

This clonotype was observed many times. The chain is built from TRBV7-9 and TRBJ2-7; perhaps D is TRBD1 or TRBD2 (6 bases each). Deletions cut 5 bases from V and 0 bases from J, with 17 bases between. Germline CDR1 reads SEHNR; CDR2 reads FQNEAQ (reference sequence). The CDR3 covers 16 residues. The chain's CDR3 is CASSPRGEDSSYEQYF. CDR3 sequence (DNA): TGTGCCAGCAGCCCGCGTGGGGAGGACAGCTCCTACGAGCAGTACTTC.

J is TRBJ2-3 and V is TRBV12-5; either TRBD1 or TRBD2 may fit D (6 bases each). CDR3 size: 15 residues. V gave up 5 bases and J gave up 2 bases, with 14 bases separating them. The germline V gene encodes CDR1 LGHNT and CDR2 FRNRAP. The CDR3 loop reads CASGPGRGLTDTQYF. The CDR3, as DNA: TGTGCTAGTGGTCCCGGTCGGGGGCTCACAGATACGCAGTATTTT.

This clonotype was recorded at least ten times. In DNA form, the CDR3 reads TGTGCCTGCGACGATGAGCAGTTCTTC. Its translation is CACDDEQFF. The chain joins TRBV7-9 to TRBJ2-1; D is undetermined. This CDR3 has 9 residues. Germline lookup yields CDR1 SEHNR and CDR2 FQNEAQ (reference sequence). Trimming stripped 11 bases from V and 8 bases from J, with 7 bases between.